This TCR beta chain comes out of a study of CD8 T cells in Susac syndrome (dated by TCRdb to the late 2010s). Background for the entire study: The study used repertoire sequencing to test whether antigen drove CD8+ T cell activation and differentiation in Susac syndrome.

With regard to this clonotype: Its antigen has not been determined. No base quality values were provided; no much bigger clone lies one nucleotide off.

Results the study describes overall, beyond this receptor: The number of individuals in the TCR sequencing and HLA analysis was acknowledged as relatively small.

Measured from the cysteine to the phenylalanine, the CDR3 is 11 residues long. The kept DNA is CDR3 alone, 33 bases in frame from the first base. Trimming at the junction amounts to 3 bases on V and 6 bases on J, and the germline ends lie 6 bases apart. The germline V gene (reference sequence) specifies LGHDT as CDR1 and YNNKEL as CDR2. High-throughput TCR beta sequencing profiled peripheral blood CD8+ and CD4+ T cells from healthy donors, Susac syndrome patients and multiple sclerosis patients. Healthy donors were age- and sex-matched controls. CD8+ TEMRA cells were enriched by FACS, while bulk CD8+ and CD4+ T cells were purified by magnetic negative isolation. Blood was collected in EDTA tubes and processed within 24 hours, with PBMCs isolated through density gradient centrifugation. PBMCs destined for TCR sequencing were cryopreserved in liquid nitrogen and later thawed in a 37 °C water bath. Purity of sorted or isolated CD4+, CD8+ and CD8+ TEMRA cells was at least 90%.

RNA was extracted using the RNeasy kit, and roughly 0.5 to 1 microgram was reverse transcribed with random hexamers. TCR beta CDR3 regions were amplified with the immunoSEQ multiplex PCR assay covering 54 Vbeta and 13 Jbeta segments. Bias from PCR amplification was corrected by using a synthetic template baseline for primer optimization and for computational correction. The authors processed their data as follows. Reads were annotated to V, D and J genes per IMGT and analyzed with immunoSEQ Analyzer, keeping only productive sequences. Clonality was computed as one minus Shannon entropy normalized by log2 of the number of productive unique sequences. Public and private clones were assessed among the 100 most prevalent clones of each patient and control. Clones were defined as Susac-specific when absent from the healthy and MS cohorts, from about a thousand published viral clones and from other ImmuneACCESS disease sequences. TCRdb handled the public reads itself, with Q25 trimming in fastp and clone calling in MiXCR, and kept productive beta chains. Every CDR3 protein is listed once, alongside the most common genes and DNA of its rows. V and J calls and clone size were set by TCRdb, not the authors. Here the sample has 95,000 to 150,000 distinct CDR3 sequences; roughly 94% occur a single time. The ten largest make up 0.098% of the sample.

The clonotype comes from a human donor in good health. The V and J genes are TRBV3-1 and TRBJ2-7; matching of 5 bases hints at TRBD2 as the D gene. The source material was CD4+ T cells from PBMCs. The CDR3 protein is CASSQAGEQYF. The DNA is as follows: TGTGCCAGCAGCCAGGCGGGCGAGCAGTACTTC.